Here is one T cell receptor (beta chain) with its context. The sample comes from a study of blood T cell repertoires in COVID-19. About the study: COVID-19 samples, acute and convalescent, were from the United States, Italy and Spain. The cDNA or gDNA used as material had been derived from T cells, B-cell-depleted T cells, or PBMCs.

V lost 5 bases and J lost 5, with 18 bases in between. Germline V gene data show CDR1 as SQVTM and CDR2 as ANQGSEA. CDR3 size: 14 residues. Clones were read by immunoSEQ multiplex PCR, and TCRdb kept only the in-frame ones, dropping some. The profile shows tens of thousands of clones, roughly 80% of them singletons. The chain recombines TRBV29-1 with TRBJ2-5; a possible D gene is TRBD2 (6 bases). The sequence was obtained from a woman between 65 and 79 years old with acute or convalescent COVID-19. The material sequenced was peripheral blood. In nucleotides, the CDR3 is TGCAGCGTTTGGCGACCGGGGGTGGAGGAGACCCAGTACTTC. Amino acids: CSVWRPGVEETQYF.